The 2 T cell receptor beta chains given below trace back to one sample, sequenced in a study of blood T cell repertoires in COVID-19. The repertoire was sequenced with immunoSEQ multiplex PCR; TCRdb's copy has only in-frame clones and lacks some. The data contain about 160,000 clones, 75% to 85% of them singletons. The specimen was PBMCs or T cells enriched from blood (not recorded which). These receptors came from a man aged 40-50 years who had recovered from COVID-19.

This clone was found a few times. V and J are TRBV19 and TRBJ2-3, with 8 positions matching TRBD1. Germline loops: CDR1 LNHDA, CDR2 SQIVND (reference sequence). The CDR3 spans 17 residues. V gave up 6 bases and J gave up 4 bases; unmatched junction bases: 15. The CDR3 DNA reads as TGTGCCAGTAGCACAAAATCCACAGGGGGAAAAGCAGATACGCAGTATTTT. This gives the protein CASSTKSTGGKADTQYF.

V is TRBV5-1 and J is TRBJ2-1, with 8 bases identical to TRBD1. The CDR3 consists of 15 residues. V trimming: 1 base; J trimming: 4 bases; junction bases outside the gene matches: 4. CDR1 and CDR2 from the germline V gene are SGHRS and YFSETQ. The CDR3 spells CASSLWGQAYNEQFF. Here the CDR3 DNA reads TGCGCCAGCAGCTTGTGGGGACAGGCATACAATGAGCAGTTCTTC.